Listed here is a single T cell receptor (beta chain). The data were taken from a study of blood T cells in healthy people across ages. Study in general: T cells yielded about one barcoded beta molecule per two cells through template switching.

The use of a sample-barcoded 5' primer and a J-beta primer mix characterized a second PCR of about 7 to 12 cycles. Every cDNA molecule carried a tag from a template-switch adaptor bearing 12 random nucleotides. In TCRdb, the 5' RACE reads were re-called with MiXCR into one record per CDR3 protein. This sample has 800,000 to 950,000 distinct CDR3 sequences, with 48% found just once. The receptor was isolated from a man in his thirties or forties in good health. The source material was blood.

CDR3 nucleotides: TGTGCCAGCAGGTCCGGACTAGCGGGAGGGGAGCAGTACTTC. Its translation: CASRSGLAGGEQYF. The chain recombines TRBV12-3 or TRBV12-4 with TRBJ2-7; 15 bases line up with TRBD2. CDR3 size: 14 residues. Unmatched junction bases numbered 4, after V lost 6 bases and J lost 7 bases.